Shown below are 30 T cell receptor beta chains from a single sample sequenced in a study of blood T cell repertoires in COVID-19. Using immunoSEQ multiplex PCR, the repertoire was profiled, and TCRdb retains in-frame clones only, with some absent. The sample has roughly 70,000 clones; approximately 80% are singletons. Sequenced material: peripheral blood. The receptors were sampled from an elderly woman with active or convalescent COVID-19.

CDR3 coding DNA: TGTGCCAGCAGCGTCAACTCCTACAATGAGCAGTTCTTC. Amino acids: CASSVNSYNEQFF. This sequence joins TRBV11-3 and TRBJ2-1; no firm D call. Germline CDR1 SGHNT, CDR2 YENEEA. This CDR3 is built from 13 residues. Trimming pared 5 bases from V and 0 bases from J, leaving 5 bases between.

The chain combines TRBV6-5 with TRBJ2-1; D gene uncertain. Germline CDR1 reads MNHEY; CDR2 reads SVGAGI. V dropped 6 bases and J dropped 3 bases, with 9 bases sitting between them. CDR3 length equals 13 residues. The CDR3 protein is CASSSLVYNEQFF. CDR3 nucleotides: TGTGCCAGCAGCAGTTTGGTCTACAATGAGCAGTTCTTC.

The chain is built from TRBV18 and TRBJ2-3; 13 bases fit TRBD2. Per germline, CDR1 KGHSH and CDR2 LQKENI. CDR3 length equals 18 residues. V shed 2 bases, J shed 5 bases, and the junction held 10 bases outside the gene matches. CDR3 sequence reads: CASSPNPTSGRAKDTQYF. CDR3 nucleotide sequence: TGTGCCAGCTCACCAAACCCTACTAGCGGGAGGGCCAAAGATACGCAGTATTTT. The variable domain in full, with the rest retrieved from reference TRBV18 and TRBJ2-3, is NAGVMQNPRHLVRRRGQEARLRCSPMKGHSHVYWYRQLPEEGLKFMVYLQKENIIDESGMPKERFSAEFPKEGPSILRIQQVVRGDSAAYFCASSPNPTSGRAKDTQYFGPGTRLTVL.

This clone was observed once. The chain employs TRBV7-9 and TRBJ1-2; 10 nucleotides align to TRBD1. V gave up 6 bases and J gave up 8 bases; unmatched junction bases: 6. CDR1 is SEHNR, CDR2 FQNEAQ, per germline (reference sequence). CDR3 length: 13 amino acids. The CDR3 nucleotides are TGTGCCAGCAGGGGACAGGGGCTATGGGGCTACACCTTC. Translation gives CASRGQGLWGYTF.

This rearrangement joins TRBV28 to TRBJ1-1; 7 bases are a match to TRBD1. Trimming cost V 1 base and J 11 bases; bases outside gene matches: 4. Germline V lookup: CDR1 MDHEN, CDR2 SYDVKM. The CDR3 sequence is 12 residues long. The CDR3 reads CASSLLGQFAFF. The CDR3 bases are TGTGCCAGCAGTTTATTGGGACAGTTCGCTTTCTTT.

V usage is TRBV2 and J usage is TRBJ1-5, with a weak D call TRBD1 (5 bases). The CDR3 extends over 13 amino acids. Per the germline V gene, CDR1 is SNHLY and CDR2 is FYNNEI. V was cut by 4 bases and J by 4 bases, with 8 bases left in between. CDR3 loop: CASSGQGNQPQHF. The CDR3 DNA reads as TGTGCCAGCAGTGGCCAGGGTAATCAGCCCCAGCATTTT.

Comments on this clone: Other DNA sequences from this sample encode an identical CDR3 as well. The V gene is TRBV2, the J gene TRBJ2-2; 8 positions agree with TRBD2. There are 17 residues in the CDR3. Germline V lookup: CDR1 SNHLY, CDR2 FYNNEI. The V and J ends lost 11 bases and 3 bases, in that order; junction bases with no gene match: 17. The CDR3: CARPRAGGGVDTGELFF. CDR3 nucleotide sequence: TGTGCCCGCCCCAGGGCCGGGGGGGGCGTGGACACCGGGGAGCTGTTTTTT.

J is TRBJ2-7 and V is TRBV4-3; a weak D match, TRBD1 (6 bases). This CDR3 spans 14 amino acids. V was pared by 0 bases and J by 2 bases, with 8 bases between. Germline V gene lookup returns CDR1 LGHNA and CDR2 YSLEER. The CDR3 DNA is TGCGCCAGCAGCCAAGACCCAGGGGCCTACGAGCAGTACTTC. Protein: CASSQDPGAYEQYF.

The V and J genes are TRBV25-1 and TRBJ2-2, with 12 nucleotides matching TRBD2. The CDR3 has 16 residues. Germline-derived CDR1 and CDR2 are MGHDK and SYGVNS. Trimming cost V 3 bases and J 6 bases; bases outside gene matches: 5. The CDR3 coding sequence is TGTGCCAGCAGTGATGTGTCTAGCGGGAGGGCCGGGGAGCTGTTTTTT. Translating gives CASSDVSSGRAGELFF.

The rearrangement joins TRBV9 to TRBJ2-2; TRBD2 is a possible D gene (6 bases). V lost 6 bases and J lost 3, with 12 bases in between. In germline, CDR1 is SGDLS, CDR2 YYNGEE. The CDR3 spans 14 residues. CDR3 nucleotide sequence: TGTGCCAGCACCGACGGGGACTACACCGGGGAGCTGTTTTTT. It encodes CASTDGDYTGELFF.

CDR3 residues: CASSSTAYKNEKLFF. In DNA form, the CDR3 reads TGTGCCAGCAGTTCGACAGCCTACAAGAATGAAAAACTGTTTTTT. This chain links TRBV28 with TRBJ1-4; TRBD1 is a possible D gene (5 bases). Trimming removed 4 bases at V and 5 bases at J, with 14 bases between. Germline-derived CDR1 and CDR2 are MDHEN and SYDVKM. The CDR3 extends over 15 amino acids.

This clone was detected once. This chain connects TRBV19 to TRBJ2-7, with 7 bases fitting TRBD2. The CDR3 contains 14 residues. The V gene's germline CDR1 is LNHDA and CDR2 SQIVND (reference sequence). V gave up 6 bases and J gave up 4 bases; unmatched junction bases: 9. CDR3: CASSQLASPYEQYF. CDR3 nucleotide sequence: TGTGCCAGTAGCCAACTAGCGAGTCCTTACGAGCAGTACTTC.

This chain uses TRBV6-2 or TRBV6-3 with TRBJ2-7, with 8 bases identical to TRBD2. The germline V gene has CDR1 MNHEY and CDR2 SVGEGT. This CDR3 contains 15 residues. The V segment lost 5 bases and the J segment 7 bases; nucleotides outside the gene matches: 13. The CDR3 nucleotides are TGTGCCAGCAGTCCGTATTCCAGCGGGACTAGGGAGCAGTACTTC. Its translation: CASSPYSSGTREQYF.

The CDR3 is CASSSTGTGDNRYGYTF. The CDR3 region has the DNA TGTGCCAGCAGTTCCACCGGGACAGGGGATAATCGGTATGGCTACACCTTC. The V and J genes are TRBV28 and TRBJ1-2, with TRBD1 matching over 10 bases. Germline values: CDR1 MDHEN, CDR2 SYDVKM. V shed 4 bases, J shed 5 bases, and the junction held 13 bases outside the gene matches. CDR3 length equals 17 residues.

This chain links TRBV28 with TRBJ2-3; no definite D call. Per the germline V gene, CDR1 is MDHEN and CDR2 is SYDVKM. The V and J ends lost 5 bases and 5 bases respectively, with 11 bases between them. There are 13 residues in the CDR3. CDR3 bases: TGTGCCAGCAGTCACCTTGGCTTAGATACGCAGTATTTT. As protein: CASSHLGLDTQYF.

The chain has TRBV7-2 and TRBJ2-1; maybe TRBD2 (5 bases). V lost 1 base and J 5 bases, leaving 12 bases between the germline ends. Looked up from germline, CDR1 is SGHTA and CDR2 is FQGNSA. The CDR3 runs to 15 residues. This CDR3 reads CASSLVGGPNNEQFF. The CDR3, as DNA: TGTGCCAGCAGCTTAGTGGGCGGGCCGAACAATGAGCAGTTCTTC.

The J gene is TRBJ2-3, the V gene TRBV19; perhaps TRBD1 as D (5 bases). The CDR3 is 17 amino acids. Germline CDR1 LNHDA, CDR2 SQIVND (reference sequence). V shed 3 bases and J shed 0 bases, with 16 bases lying between them. CDR3 nucleotide sequence: TGTGCCAGTAGTATTCTAGGGGCGACACTCAGCACAGATACGCAGTATTTT. This sequence encodes CASSILGATLSTDTQYF.

The rearrangement joins TRBV7-9 to TRBJ1-2; D is unresolved. Germline assignment: CDR1 SEHNR and CDR2 FQNEAQ (reference sequence). Trimming took 0 bases from V and 0 from J, leaving 14 bases between them. This CDR3 has 17 amino acids. CDR3 coding DNA: TGTGCCAGCAGCTTAGCGTTTCAGGCTCGAGCTAACTATGGCTACACCTTC. This sequence encodes CASSLAFQARANYGYTF.

V is TRBV7-6 and J is TRBJ2-3; TRBD1 might be the D (5 bases). The CDR3 is 16 residues long. Germline-derived CDR1 and CDR2 are SGHVS and FNYEAQ. With 1 base removed from V and 2 bases from J, the gap between germline ends came to 13 bases. The CDR3 DNA sequence: TGTGCCAGCAGCTTAGTCGGACACGTGGACACAGATACGCAGTATTTT. Translating gives CASSLVGHVDTDTQYF.

This clone was detected a few times. V usage is TRBV4-3 and J usage is TRBJ1-1; weak D call: TRBD1 (6 bases). Germline V CDR1 and CDR2: LGHNA, YSLEER. There are 15 residues in the CDR3. Trimming removed 3 bases at V and 1 base at J, with 12 bases between. The CDR3 DNA sequence: TGCGCCAGCAGCCAGGGGACAAGGACGAACACTGAAGCTTTCTTT. Translating gives CASSQGTRTNTEAFF.

The rearrangement uses TRBV5-1 and TRBJ1-1; no clear D gene. Germline assignment: CDR1 SGHRS and CDR2 YFSETQ. Trimming stripped 2 bases from V and 4 bases from J, with 15 bases between. The CDR3 is made up of 15 amino acids. The CDR3 loop reads CASSFGPESGTEAFF. The CDR3, as DNA: TGCGCCAGCAGCTTTGGGCCAGAAAGTGGCACTGAAGCTTTCTTT.

This clone was seen repeatedly, ten times or more. The J gene is TRBJ2-7, the V gene TRBV4-2; D ambiguous. The V end was cut by 0 bases, the J end by 3 bases, with 12 bases between. Germline values: CDR1 LGHNA, CDR2 YNFKEQ. The CDR3 has 15 amino acids. The CDR3 DNA reads as TGTGCCAGCAGCCAAGAAAGTGTTGGCAACTACGAGCAGTACTTC. This translates into CASSQESVGNYEQYF.

The CDR3 loop reads CAWGTSGSTDTQYF. The CDR3 nucleotides read TGTGCCTGGGGGACTAGCGGGAGCACAGATACGCAGTATTTT. The chain carries TRBV30 and TRBJ2-3; TRBD2 matches 12 bases. This CDR3 has 14 residues. V shed 5 bases, J shed 0 bases, and the junction held 0 bases outside the gene matches. Per the germline V gene, CDR1 is GTSNPN and CDR2 is SVGIG (reference sequence).

This clone was detected once. V gene TRBV19 combines with J gene TRBJ2-5; 7 bases fit TRBD2. The ends lost 5 bases at V and 1 base at J; junction bases unmatched: 10. The germline gives CDR1 LNHDA, CDR2 SQIVND (reference sequence). The CDR3 spans 16 residues. The CDR3 nucleotides read TGTGCCAGTAGTTCGTCGAGCGGGGCGATCCAAGAGACCCAGTACTTC. Translated, it gives CASSSSSGAIQETQYF. The full variable domain, its missing parts supplied by reference TRBV19 and TRBJ2-5, is DGGITQSPKYLFRKEGQNVTLSCEQNLNHDAMYWYRQDPGQGLRLIYYSQIVNDFQKGDIAEGYSVSREKKESFPLTVTSAQKNPTAFYLCASSSSSGAIQETQYFGPGTRLLVL.

This clone was counted once. This specimen includes other DNA sequences encoding the same CDR3. The chain has TRBV19 and TRBJ1-1, with a weak D call TRBD1 (6 bases). Germline V CDR1 and CDR2: LNHDA, SQIVND (reference sequence). The length of the CDR3 is 14 residues. V lost 1 base, J lost 2 bases, and 8 bases lay in between. The CDR3 here is CASSIARGNTEAFF. CDR3 DNA: TGTGCCAGTAGTATAGCCAGGGGAAACACTGAAGCTTTCTTT.

The chain employs TRBV7-2 and TRBJ2-5, with D maybe TRBD2 (5 bases). Between the trimmed V and J ends, which lost 5 bases and 2 bases, there was a span of 12 bases. Germline V gives CDR1 SGHTA, CDR2 FQGNSA. The CDR3 sequence is 14 residues long. The CDR3 bases are TGTGCCAGCAGCCCCCGTACGGGACAAGAGACCCAGTACTTC. Encoded protein: CASSPRTGQETQYF.

The table lists this clone with a few counts. The chain combines TRBV29-1 with TRBJ1-4; D perhaps matches TRBD1 (5 bases). V lost 4 bases to trimming and J lost 8 bases, with 14 bases between them. Germline V gene lookup returns CDR1 SQVTM and CDR2 ANQGSEA. The CDR3 has 13 amino acids. CDR3 nucleotide sequence: TGCAGCGTTGGGGCCAGGGTGAACGAAAAACTGTTTTTT. It is translated as CSVGARVNEKLFF.

The genes are TRBV3-1 (or the pseudogene TRBV3-2) and TRBJ2-5; 8 bases align to TRBD1. This CDR3 is built from 16 residues. Losses at the gene ends were 2 bases for V and 1 base for J; bases not matched to a gene: 6. The germline V gene encodes CDR1 LGHDT and CDR2 YNNKEL (reference sequence). CDR3 sequence: CASSQQDRAFQETQYF. In nucleotides, the CDR3 is TGTGCCAGCAGCCAACAGGACAGGGCCTTCCAAGAGACCCAGTACTTC.

CDR3 DNA: TGTGCCAGCAGCTTAGCGACCGGGTTGACTGGAAACACCATATATTTT. It translates to CASSLATGLTGNTIYF. The chain combines TRBV7-2 with TRBJ1-3; no clear D gene. The CDR3 consists of 16 residues. Trimming removed 0 bases from V and 2 bases from J, with 11 bases in between. Germline CDR1 SGHTA, CDR2 FQGNSA.

This clone occurred once. The chain employs TRBV18 and TRBJ1-6, with TRBD1 identical over 10 bases. The germline V gene encodes CDR1 KGHSH and CDR2 LQKENI. Losses at the gene ends were 3 bases for V and 5 bases for J; bases not matched to a gene: 1. This CDR3 region has 15 residues. The chain's CDR3 is CASSPGTGDNSPLHF. The CDR3 DNA is TGTGCCAGCTCACCCGGGACAGGGGATAATTCACCCCTCCACTTT.